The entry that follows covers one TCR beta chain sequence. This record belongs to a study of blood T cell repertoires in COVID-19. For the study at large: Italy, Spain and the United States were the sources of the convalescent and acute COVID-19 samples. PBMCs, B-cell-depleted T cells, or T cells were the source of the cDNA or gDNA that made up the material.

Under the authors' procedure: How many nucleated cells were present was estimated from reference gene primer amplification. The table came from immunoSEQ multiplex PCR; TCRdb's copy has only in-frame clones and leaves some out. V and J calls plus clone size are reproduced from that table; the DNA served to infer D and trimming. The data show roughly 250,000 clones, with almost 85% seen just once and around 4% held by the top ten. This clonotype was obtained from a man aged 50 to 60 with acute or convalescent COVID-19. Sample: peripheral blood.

The CDR3 loop is CASSIRGGSLNYEQYF. CDR3 bases: TGTGCCAGTAGTATAAGAGGTGGCAGTCTCAATTACGAGCAGTACTTC. The chain joins TRBV19 to TRBJ2-7; no firm D call. Germline V CDR1 and CDR2: LNHDA, SQIVND (reference sequence). CDR3 length equals 16 residues. V gave up 2 bases and J gave up 4 bases, with 18 bases separating them.